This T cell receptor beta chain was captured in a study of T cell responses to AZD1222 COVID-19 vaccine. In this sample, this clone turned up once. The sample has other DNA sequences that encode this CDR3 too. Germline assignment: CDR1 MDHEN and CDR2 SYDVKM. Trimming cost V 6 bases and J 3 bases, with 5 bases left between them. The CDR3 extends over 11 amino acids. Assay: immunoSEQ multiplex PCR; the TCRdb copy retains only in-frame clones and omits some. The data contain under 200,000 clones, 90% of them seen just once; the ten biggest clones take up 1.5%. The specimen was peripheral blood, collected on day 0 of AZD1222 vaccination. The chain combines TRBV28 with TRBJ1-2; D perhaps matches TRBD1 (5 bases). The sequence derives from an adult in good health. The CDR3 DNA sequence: TGTGCCAGCAGCAGGGACTATGGCTACACCTTC. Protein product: CASSRDYGYTF.